This entry concerns a single TCR beta chain. This entry comes from a study of shared clonotypes between healthy human individuals. The method was immunoSEQ multiplex PCR; TCRdb's version includes in-frame clones alone and lacks a portion of them. The table includes some 1 million clones, around 75% detected once. Germline V gene data show CDR1 as SGHNT and CDR2 as YYREEE (reference sequence). V was cut by 3 bases and J by 6 bases, with 18 bases left in between. CDR3 length: 15 residues. Donors comprised only Caucasian adults living in Nashville, Tennessee. The source material was memory CD4+ T cells sorted from blood. Noted subset: CD45RA-negative fraction. The V call is TRBV5-4, the J call TRBJ1-2, with TRBD1 as a possible D gene (5 bases). The TCR comes from a man aged 18 to 29 in good health. The CDR3: CASSSGTVRLNGYTF. CDR3 in DNA: TGTGCCAGCAGCTCAGGGACGGTACGTTTGAATGGCTACACCTTC.